This T cell receptor (beta chain) appears in the sequencing data of a study of shared clonotypes between healthy human individuals. Study-wide results and caveats: Rarefaction exposed incomplete sorted-subset sequencing despite large depth.

Germline-derived CDR1 and CDR2 are MDHEN and SYDVKM. Trimming stripped 5 bases from V and 4 bases from J, with 18 bases between. The CDR3 totals 15 residues. Methods used by the authors: From ImmunoSEQ came sequences covering only the junction and carrying no quality scores, so filtering differed. Sequencing used immunoSEQ multiplex PCR; TCRdb keeps in-frame clones, though not all of them. V and J calls and clone size are copied from that table; D and trimming were computed from the DNA. The sample holds 1.6 million or so clones; approximately 97% are singletons and the top ten take roughly 1.2%. In the case of this clone: Its cognate antigen is unknown.

Material: naive CD4+ T cells sorted from blood. The subset here: CD45RA+ positively selected. This rearrangement joins TRBV28 to TRBJ2-7; D is ambiguous. The sequence derives from a man aged 30-40 years in good health. The chain's CDR3 is CASSPGGRDSYEQYF. The CDR3 coding sequence is TGTGCCAGCAGTCCCGGTGGCCGCGACTCTTACGAGCAGTACTTC.